This T cell receptor beta chain was identified during a study of blood T cells in healthy people across ages. For the second PCR, which ran for about 6 to 11 cycles, a sample-barcoded 5' primer and a J-beta primer mix were used. TCRdb re-called the 5' RACE reads with MiXCR, one entry per CDR3 protein. Of roughly 700,000 distinct CDR3 sequences in the sample, around half were seen once. Donors were systemically healthy Caucasian individuals from Russia aged about 6 to 100 years. Each donor gave approximately 9.5 milliliters of peripheral blood. This CDR3 contains 13 residues. Germline V gives CDR1 SGHRS, CDR2 YFSETQ. The V end was cut by 5 bases, the J end by 5 bases, with 13 bases between.

Sequencing was performed on blood. The chain has TRBV5-1 and TRBJ1-2; tentative D call: TRBD1 (5 bases). The sequence came from an older woman in good health. The CDR3 DNA reads TGCGCCAGCAGTCGGGACTTTAGTTATGGCTACACCTTC. Translation: CASSRDFSYGYTF.